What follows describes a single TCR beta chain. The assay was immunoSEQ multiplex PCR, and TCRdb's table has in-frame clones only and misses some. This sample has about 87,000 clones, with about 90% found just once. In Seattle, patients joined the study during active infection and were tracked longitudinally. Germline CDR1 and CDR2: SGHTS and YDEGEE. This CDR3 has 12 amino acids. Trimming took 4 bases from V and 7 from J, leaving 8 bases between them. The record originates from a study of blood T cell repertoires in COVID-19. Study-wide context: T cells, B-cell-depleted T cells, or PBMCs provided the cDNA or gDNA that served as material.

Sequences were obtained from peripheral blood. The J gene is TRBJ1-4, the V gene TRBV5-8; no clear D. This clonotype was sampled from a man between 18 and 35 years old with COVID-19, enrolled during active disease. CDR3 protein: CASSPLGEKLFF. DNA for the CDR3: TGTGCCAGCAGCCCCCTCGGTGAAAAACTGTTTTTT. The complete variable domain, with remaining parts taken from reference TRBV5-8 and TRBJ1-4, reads EAGVTQSPTHLIKTRGQQATLRCSPISGHTSVYWYQQALGLGLQFLLWYDEGEERNRGNFPPRFSGRQFPNYSSELNVNALELEDSALYLCASSPLGEKLFFGSGTQLSVL.